This T cell receptor (beta chain) is from a study of Tregs in tolerant kidney transplant recipients. Overall study: Mixed chimerism was transient after nonmyeloablative marrow transplants from related graft donors. Broader study findings: Changing PCR primers prevented nucleotide comparison between some patients' samples.

Remarks on this clone: Its target is not known.

V was pared by 1 base and J by 3 bases, with 16 bases between. This CDR3 comprises 16 residues. Germline assignment: CDR1 SGHNT and CDR2 YYREEE (reference sequence). Thawed PBMCs were FACS-sorted into unstimulated CD4+CD25+CD127- regulatory T cells, CD4+CD25- non-regulatory cells, CD4 and CD8 cells. Libraries were prepared by immunoSEQ multiplex PCR; TCRdb keeps only in-frame clonotypes and omits some of them. The table lists about 110,000 clones, around 91% of them singletons. The clonotype originates from a human donor who received a combined kidney and bone marrow transplant. The gene calls are TRBV5-4 and TRBJ1-1; perhaps TRBD1 as D (5 bases). The sequences come from CD4+ T cells from blood, collected before the transplant. CDR3 coding DNA: TGTGCCAGCAGCTTGTTTTTGGGGCAGGTCGACACTGAAGCTTTCTTT. This codes for CASSLFLGQVDTEAFF.